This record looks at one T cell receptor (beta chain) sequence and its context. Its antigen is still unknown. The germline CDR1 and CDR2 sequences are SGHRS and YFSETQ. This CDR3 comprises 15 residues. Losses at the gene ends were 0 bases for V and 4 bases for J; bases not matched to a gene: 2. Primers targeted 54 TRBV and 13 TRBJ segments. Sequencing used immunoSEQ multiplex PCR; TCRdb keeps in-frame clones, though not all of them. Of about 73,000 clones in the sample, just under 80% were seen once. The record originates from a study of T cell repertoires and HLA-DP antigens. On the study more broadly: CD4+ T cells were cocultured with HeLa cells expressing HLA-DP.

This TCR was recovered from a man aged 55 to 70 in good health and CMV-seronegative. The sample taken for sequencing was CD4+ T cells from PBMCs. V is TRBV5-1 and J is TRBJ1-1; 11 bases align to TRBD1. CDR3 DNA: TGCGCCAGCAGCTTGGGGACAGGGGGCTCCACTGAAGCTTTCTTT. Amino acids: CASSLGTGGSTEAFF.